The T cell receptor (beta chain) described here comes from a study of blood T cell repertoires in COVID-19. Across the study: The United States, Italy and Spain were the sources of the acute and convalescent COVID-19 samples. The cDNA or gDNA used as material had been derived from T cells, B-cell-depleted T cells, or PBMCs.

Assay: immunoSEQ multiplex PCR; the TCRdb copy retains only in-frame clones and omits some. The table shows hundreds of thousands of clones, with around 84% occurring only once. Trimming took 3 bases from V and 4 from J, leaving 9 bases between them. The germline V gene has CDR1 SGHTA and CDR2 FQGNSA. CDR3 length equals 14 residues. Participants had their cohort set by participant-reported clinical history. In the 2 weeks before study entry, exposed participants met a COVID-19 case, which was PCR-confirmed or clinician-diagnosed. The rearrangement uses TRBV7-2 and TRBJ2-2; weak D call: TRBD2 (6 bases). The receptor was isolated from a woman in her 30s who had been exposed to COVID-19. The sequenced sample was PBMCs or T cells enriched from blood (not recorded which). As DNA, the CDR3 is TGTGCCAGCAGCTTCTCGGGGGTCACCGGGGAGCTGTTTTTT. As protein: CASSFSGVTGELFF. The entire variable domain, with the rest obtained from reference TRBV7-2 and TRBJ2-2, is as follows: GAGVSQSPSNKVTEKGKDVELRCDPISGHTALYWYRQSLGQGLEFLIYFQGNSAPDKSGLPSDRFSAERTGGSVSTLTIQRTQQEDSAVYLCASSFSGVTGELFFGEGSRLTVL.